This is a list of T cell receptor beta chains from one sample in a study of vaccination and CD4 T cells after COVID-19. For these receptors, no antigen is known. Using its own MiXCR run on the PCR reads, TCRdb lists one record per CDR3 protein. This repertoire shows over 8,500 distinct CDR3 sequences, around 63% found once; its top ten account for 7% to 10%. The sequenced sample was CD4+ T cells from blood, cultured in vitro, obtained before SARS-CoV-2 vaccination. Receptors originate from a human donor who had recovered from COVID-19. The CDR3 runs from the conserved cysteine through the conserved F or W. The order of the fields is J gene, V gene, clone size, D gene, CDR3 DNA, CDR3 protein. D genes are given only for firm matches. The listing skips clone size in some rows; elsewhere it reads once, few, many or a size class.

J gene: TRBJ1-3
V gene: TRBV6-1
clone size: -
D gene: TRBD1
CDR3 DNA: TGTGCCAGCAGCCCCGAGGGGACGACAGGGCTTAGGGGAAACACCATATATTTT
CDR3 protein: CASSPEGTTGLRGNTIYF

J gene: TRBJ2-5
V gene: TRBV10-1
clone size: -
D gene: -
CDR3 DNA: TGCGCCAGCCTCCTTGTGGGGCGCCAAGAGACCCAGTACTTC
CDR3 protein: CASLLVGRQETQYF

J gene: TRBJ1-2
V gene: TRBV6-2/TRBV6-3
clone size: -
D gene: -
CDR3 DNA: TGTGCCAGCAGTTACCTCGGGACCCCCGGAGGCTACACCTTC
CDR3 protein: CASSYLGTPGGYTF

J gene: TRBJ2-7
V gene: TRBV2
clone size: once
D gene: -
CDR3 DNA: TGTGCCAGCAGTGAAGAGCAGGGTAGTCCCTACGAGCAGTACTTC
CDR3 protein: CASSEEQGSPYEQYF

J gene: TRBJ2-1
V gene: TRBV6-1
clone size: -
D gene: -
CDR3 DNA: TGTGCCAGCAGTGAAGTCTCGACTACCGGCAATGAGCAGTTCTTC
CDR3 protein: CASSEVSTTGNEQFF

J gene: TRBJ2-5
V gene: TRBV5-1
clone size: -
D gene: -
CDR3 DNA: TGCGCCAGCAGCAAAGGAGGGAAGGGGCGAGAGACCCAGTACTTC
CDR3 protein: CASSKGGKGRETQYF

J gene: TRBJ2-3
V gene: TRBV7-9
clone size: -
D gene: -
CDR3 DNA: TGTGCCAGCAGCCCGACTAGTTGGGCAGATACGCAGTATTTT
CDR3 protein: CASSPTSWADTQYF

J gene: TRBJ2-3
V gene: TRBV7-8
clone size: -
D gene: -
CDR3 DNA: TGTGCCAGCAGCTTTAGGGTGAGGGCCGTCCCAGATACGCAGTATTTT
CDR3 protein: CASSFRVRAVPDTQYF

J gene: TRBJ2-7
V gene: TRBV6-5
clone size: -
D gene: -
CDR3 DNA: TGTGCCAGCAGTTACGGTCAGGGGGCGGGGGTTGGGTACGAGCAGTACTTC
CDR3 protein: CASSYGQGAGVGYEQYF

J gene: TRBJ2-2
V gene: TRBV5-4
clone size: once
D gene: TRBD1
CDR3 DNA: TGTGCCAGCAGCTTGGGAGGGGGCACTCTTATTACCGGGGAGCTGTTTTTT
CDR3 protein: CASSLGGGTLITGELFF

J gene: TRBJ2-7
V gene: TRBV2
clone size: -
D gene: TRBD2
CDR3 DNA: TGTGCCAGCAGGGGACTAGCGGTCTACGAGCAGTACTTC
CDR3 protein: CASRGLAVYEQYF

J gene: TRBJ1-6
V gene: TRBV27
clone size: -
D gene: TRBD1
CDR3 DNA: TGTGCCAGCAGTTTATCCGACAGGGGGCATTCACCCCTCCACTTT
CDR3 protein: CASSLSDRGHSPLHF

J gene: TRBJ2-3
V gene: TRBV19
clone size: once
D gene: TRBD2
CDR3 DNA: TGTGCCAGTAACCCGGGGACTAGCTCCACAGATACGCAGTATTTT
CDR3 protein: CASNPGTSSTDTQYF

J gene: TRBJ2-7
V gene: TRBV11-2
clone size: -
D gene: -
CDR3 DNA: TGTGCCAGCAGCTCCCTGGGCGAGCAGTACTTC
CDR3 protein: CASSSLGEQYF

J gene: TRBJ2-5
V gene: TRBV2
clone size: once
D gene: TRBD1
CDR3 DNA: TGTGCCAGCAGTTCGGGGGGACAGGGAGTAGAGACCCAGTACTTC
CDR3 protein: CASSSGGQGVETQYF

J gene: TRBJ1-1
V gene: TRBV7-2
clone size: -
D gene: -
CDR3 DNA: TGTGCCAGCAGTGAGAACACTGAAGCTTTCTTT
CDR3 protein: CASSENTEAFF

J gene: TRBJ1-2
V gene: TRBV7-3
clone size: -
D gene: TRBD1
CDR3 DNA: TGTGCCAGCAGCCTAACAGGGGGAAACTATGGCTACACCTTC
CDR3 protein: CASSLTGGNYGYTF

J gene: TRBJ2-7
V gene: TRBV20-1
clone size: -
D gene: -
CDR3 DNA: TGCAGTGCTAGATTGGGGGGGCGCGGGTACGAGCAGTACTTC
CDR3 protein: CSARLGGRGYEQYF

J gene: TRBJ2-6
V gene: TRBV20-1
clone size: -
D gene: -
CDR3 DNA: TGCAGTGCTAGAGCCCCCATCTCTGGGGCCAACGTCCTGACTTTC
CDR3 protein: CSARAPISGANVLTF

J gene: TRBJ1-1
V gene: TRBV20-1
clone size: -
D gene: TRBD1
CDR3 DNA: TGCAGTGCTGTCCGGGACAGCATAGGAGCTTTCTTT
CDR3 protein: CSAVRDSIGAFF

J gene: TRBJ2-3
V gene: TRBV21-1
clone size: -
D gene: -
CDR3 DNA: TGTGCCAGCAGCAAAGAGGGGAGGACCACAGATACGCAGTATTTT
CDR3 protein: CASSKEGRTTDTQYF

J gene: TRBJ2-3
V gene: TRBV12-3/TRBV12-4
clone size: once
D gene: -
CDR3 DNA: TGTGCCAGCAGTTTGGGAGTTGGCACAGATACGCAGTATTTT
CDR3 protein: CASSLGVGTDTQYF

J gene: TRBJ2-3
V gene: TRBV6-5
clone size: -
D gene: -
CDR3 DNA: TGTGCCAGCAGTTACTCTCGCGGGATTACCACAGATACGCAGTATTTT
CDR3 protein: CASSYSRGITTDTQYF

J gene: TRBJ2-7
V gene: TRBV20-1
clone size: -
D gene: -
CDR3 DNA: TGCAGTGCTAGGGCGTCGGGTTACGAGCAGTACTTC
CDR3 protein: CSARASGYEQYF

J gene: TRBJ1-5
V gene: TRBV30
clone size: -
D gene: -
CDR3 DNA: TGTGCCTGTAACCGGGACAACAATCAGCCCCAGCATTTT
CDR3 protein: CACNRDNNQPQHF

J gene: TRBJ2-5
V gene: TRBV24-1
clone size: -
D gene: TRBD1
CDR3 DNA: TGTGCCACCAGTGATTTCGGACAGGGGGCTTTCCATCAAGAGACCCAGTACTTC
CDR3 protein: CATSDFGQGAFHQETQYF

J gene: TRBJ2-7
V gene: TRBV12-3/TRBV12-4
clone size: -
D gene: -
CDR3 DNA: TGTGCCAGCAGTTTATTGAGATCCTACGAGCAGTACTTC
CDR3 protein: CASSLLRSYEQYF

J gene: TRBJ2-1
V gene: TRBV20-1
clone size: few
D gene: TRBD2
CDR3 DNA: TGCAGTGCTAGAAGTAGCGGGAGCGGGTATGAGCAGTTCTTC
CDR3 protein: CSARSSGSGYEQFF

J gene: TRBJ2-1
V gene: TRBV20-1
clone size: few
D gene: -
CDR3 DNA: TGCAGTGCTAGTTTGGCCTACAATGAGCAGTTCTTC
CDR3 protein: CSASLAYNEQFF

J gene: TRBJ2-1
V gene: TRBV18
clone size: -
D gene: TRBD1
CDR3 DNA: TGTGCCAGCTCATCGGACAGGAAAAATGAGCAGTTCTTC
CDR3 protein: CASSSDRKNEQFF

J gene: TRBJ1-1
V gene: TRBV24-1
clone size: -
D gene: -
CDR3 DNA: TGTGCCACCAGTGCCCGACCCGGGAGTGAAGCTTTCTTT
CDR3 protein: CATSARPGSEAFF

J gene: TRBJ2-5
V gene: TRBV30
clone size: -
D gene: -
CDR3 DNA: TGTGCCTGGAGCGGTGGGAAGACCCAGTACTTC
CDR3 protein: CAWSGGKTQYF

J gene: TRBJ2-7
V gene: TRBV20-1
clone size: -
D gene: -
CDR3 DNA: TGCAGTGCTAGCCCAATCCACGAGCAGTACTTC
CDR3 protein: CSASPIHEQYF